This passage covers 4 T cell receptor beta chains from one sample sequenced in a study of CD8+CD57+ T cells in acquired aplastic anemia. Patients chosen for sequencing had shown CD8+CD57+ cell expansion by flow cytometry. It was genomic DNA that served as the template for profiling TCR beta VDJ and CDR3. TCRdb reprocessed the reads via MiXCR and lists one record per CDR3 protein. The sample has 270,000 or so distinct CDR3 sequences, 70% to 85% seen once. Specimen: sorted CD4+, CD8+, or CD8+CD57+ T cells (not recorded which) from PBMCs. The receptors originated from a human donor with aplastic anemia.

A note on this clonotype: It is unclear where the CDR3 begins or ends on the DNA, so no DNA is shown, and the CDR3 is as TCRdb lists it. V and J are TRBV7-9 and TRBJ1-1. Germline loops: CDR1 SEHNR, CDR2 FQNEAQ (reference sequence). The CDR3 has 15 amino acids, counting both end residues. CDR3 loop: CASSPSHYEQYFGFF.

With regard to this clonotype: Likely a read error: the CDR3 ends without its conserved phenylalanine or tryptophan. It is unclear where the CDR3 begins or ends on the DNA, so no DNA is shown, and the CDR3 is as TCRdb lists it. The rearrangement uses TRBV2 and TRBJ2-7. Germline V gene data show CDR1 as SNHLY and CDR2 as FYNNEI. The CDR3 has 15 residues if both end residues are counted. CDR3 region: CASSDGVTDTHELYP.

Note on this clonotype: This CDR3 fails to terminate in the conserved phenylalanine or tryptophan, so it likely reflects a read error. It is unclear where the CDR3 begins or ends on the DNA, so no DNA is shown, and the CDR3 is as TCRdb lists it. V gene TRBV29-1 combines with J gene TRBJ1-1. The length of the CDR3 is 13 amino acids, counting both ends. The germline gives CDR1 SQVTM, CDR2 ANQGSEA. Here the CDR3 reads CSVRPPTDEQAFV.

This chain joins TRBV7-9 and TRBJ2-5, with TRBD2 as a possible D gene (6 bases). The V gene lost 11 bases and the J gene lost 12 bases, with 22 bases spanning the gap. CDR3 length: 12 residues. Germline loops: CDR1 SEHNR, CDR2 FQNEAQ (reference sequence). Written as DNA, the CDR3 is TGTGCCGGACACGGGGCTAGGGAGGCCGAGTACTTC. It specifies CAGHGAREAEYF.